This T cell receptor beta chain was sequenced during a study of beta chain features in type 1 diabetes. Markers CD45RO/CCR7/CD25/CD127/CD95/CD27 served to sort CD4+ naive, central memory, regulatory and stem cell-like memory cells. V lost 5 bases and J 3 bases, leaving 5 bases between the germline ends. CDR3 length: 11 residues. Germline assignment: CDR1 MGHDK and CDR2 SYGVNS. This clone turned up a few times. Expressed TCRB transcripts were sequenced after all isolated RNA was converted to cDNA. Using immunoSEQ multiplex PCR, the repertoire was profiled, and TCRdb retains in-frame clones only, with some absent. Of some 300,000 clones in the sample, approximately 8% were seen once.

The chain is built from TRBV25-1 and TRBJ2-7; no reliable D call. The receptor was derived from a woman younger than 30 in good health. The sequenced material came from central memory CD4+ T cells from blood. CDR3 protein: CASSNVYEQYF. Written as DNA, the CDR3 is TGTGCCAGCAGTAACGTCTACGAGCAGTACTTC.